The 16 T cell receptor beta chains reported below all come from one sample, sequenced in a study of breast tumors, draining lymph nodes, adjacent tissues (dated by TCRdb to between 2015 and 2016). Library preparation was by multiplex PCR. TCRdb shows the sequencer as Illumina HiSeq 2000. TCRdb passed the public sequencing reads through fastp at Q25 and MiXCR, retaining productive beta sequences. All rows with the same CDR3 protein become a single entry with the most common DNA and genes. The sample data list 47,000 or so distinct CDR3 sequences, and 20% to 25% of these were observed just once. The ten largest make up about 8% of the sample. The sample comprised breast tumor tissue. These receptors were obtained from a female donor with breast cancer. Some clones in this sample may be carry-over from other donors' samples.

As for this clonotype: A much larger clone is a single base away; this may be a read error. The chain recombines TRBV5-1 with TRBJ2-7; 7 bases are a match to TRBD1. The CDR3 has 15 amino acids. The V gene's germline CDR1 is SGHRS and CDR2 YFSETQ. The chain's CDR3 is CASSPGTVFSYEQHF. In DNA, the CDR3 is TGCGCCAGCAGCCCTGGGACAGTTTTTTCCTACGAGCAGCACTTC.

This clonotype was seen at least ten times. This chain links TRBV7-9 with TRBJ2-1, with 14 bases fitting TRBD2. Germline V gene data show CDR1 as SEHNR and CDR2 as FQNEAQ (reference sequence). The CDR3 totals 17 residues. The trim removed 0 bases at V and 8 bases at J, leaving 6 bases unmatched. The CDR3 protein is CASSLAGTSGRGDEQFF. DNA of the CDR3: TGTGCCAGCAGCTTAGCCGGGACTAGCGGGAGAGGGGATGAGCAGTTCTTC.

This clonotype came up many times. The CDR3 DNA reads as TGTGCCAGCAGCCAAGACGACACAGATACGCAGTATTTT. Its translation is CASSQDDTDTQYF. This sequence joins TRBV14 and TRBJ2-3; D is undetermined. This CDR3 spans 13 amino acids. V lost 0 bases to trimming and J lost 2 bases, with 3 bases between them. CDR1 SGHDN and CDR2 FVKESK come from the germline V gene.

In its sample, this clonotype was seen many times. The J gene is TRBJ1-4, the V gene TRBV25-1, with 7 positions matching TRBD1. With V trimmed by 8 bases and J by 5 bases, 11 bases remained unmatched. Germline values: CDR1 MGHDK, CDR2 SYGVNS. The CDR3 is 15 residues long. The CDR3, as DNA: TGTGCCAGCCGACACACAGGGGCCGTAAATGAAAAACTGTTTTTT. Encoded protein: CASRHTGAVNEKLFF.

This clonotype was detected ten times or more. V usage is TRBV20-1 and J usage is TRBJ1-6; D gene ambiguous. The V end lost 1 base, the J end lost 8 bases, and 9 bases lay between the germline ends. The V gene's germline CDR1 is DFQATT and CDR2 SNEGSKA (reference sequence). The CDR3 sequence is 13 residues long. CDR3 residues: CSARAENYSPLHF. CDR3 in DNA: TGCAGTGCTAGAGCAGAGAACTATTCACCCCTCCACTTT.

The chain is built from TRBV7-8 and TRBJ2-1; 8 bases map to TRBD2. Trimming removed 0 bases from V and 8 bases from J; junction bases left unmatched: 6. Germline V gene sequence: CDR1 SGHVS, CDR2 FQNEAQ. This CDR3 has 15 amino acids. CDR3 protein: CASSLAPRGGHEQFF. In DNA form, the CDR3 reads TGTGCCAGCAGCTTAGCCCCCCGGGGGGGCCATGAGCAGTTCTTC.

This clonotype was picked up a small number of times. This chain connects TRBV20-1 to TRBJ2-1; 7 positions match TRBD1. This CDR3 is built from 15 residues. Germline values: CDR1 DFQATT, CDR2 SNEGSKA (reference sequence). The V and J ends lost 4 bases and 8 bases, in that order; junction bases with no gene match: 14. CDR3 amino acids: CSATDPGQANDEQFF. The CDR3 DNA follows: TGCAGTGCTACCGATCCCGGACAGGCAAATGATGAGCAGTTCTTC.

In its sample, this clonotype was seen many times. The DNA of the CDR3 is TGTGCCAGCAGCCGATCTGCAGCCAACACCGGGGAGCTGTTTTTT. This translates into CASSRSAANTGELFF. This sequence joins TRBV5-6 and TRBJ2-2, with no clear D. Trimming stripped 4 bases from V and 2 bases from J, with 12 bases between. Germline V gene data show CDR1 as SGHDT and CDR2 as YYEEEE. This CDR3 has 15 residues.

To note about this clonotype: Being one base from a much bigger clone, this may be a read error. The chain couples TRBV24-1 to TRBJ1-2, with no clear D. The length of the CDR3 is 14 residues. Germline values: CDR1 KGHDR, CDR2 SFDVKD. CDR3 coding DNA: TGTGCCACCAGTGATTTGGGGATTAACTATGACTACACCTTC. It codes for CATSDLGINYDYTF.

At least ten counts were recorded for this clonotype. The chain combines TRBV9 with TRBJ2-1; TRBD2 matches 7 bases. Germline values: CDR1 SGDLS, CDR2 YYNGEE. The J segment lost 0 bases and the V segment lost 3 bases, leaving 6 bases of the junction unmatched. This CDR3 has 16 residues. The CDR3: CASSALAADSYNEQFF. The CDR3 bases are TGTGCCAGCAGCGCCCTAGCGGCAGACTCCTACAATGAGCAGTTCTTC.

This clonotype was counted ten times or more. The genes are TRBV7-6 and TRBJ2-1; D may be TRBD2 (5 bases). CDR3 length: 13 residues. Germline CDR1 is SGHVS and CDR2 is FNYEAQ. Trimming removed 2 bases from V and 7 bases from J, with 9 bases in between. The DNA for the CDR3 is TGTGCCAGCAGCTTATCCCCGGGGAATGAGCAGTTCTTC. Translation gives CASSLSPGNEQFF.

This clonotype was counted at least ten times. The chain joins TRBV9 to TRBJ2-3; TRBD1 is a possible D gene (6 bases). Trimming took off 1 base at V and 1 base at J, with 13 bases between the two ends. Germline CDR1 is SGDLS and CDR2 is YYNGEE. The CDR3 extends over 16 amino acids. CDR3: CASSVRDRSGTDTQYF. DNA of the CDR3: TGTGCCAGCAGCGTACGCGACAGGTCCGGCACAGATACGCAGTATTTT.

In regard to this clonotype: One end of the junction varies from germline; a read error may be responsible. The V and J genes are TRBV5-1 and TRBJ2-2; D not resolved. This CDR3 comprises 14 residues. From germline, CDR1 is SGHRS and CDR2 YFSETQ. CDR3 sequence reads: CAGSPPGGTGELFF. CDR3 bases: TGCGCCGGCAGCCCCCCAGGTGGCACCGGGGAGCTGTTTTTT. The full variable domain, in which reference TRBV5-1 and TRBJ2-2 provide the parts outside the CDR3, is KAGVTQTPRYLIKTRGQQVTLSCSPISGHRSVSWYQQTPGQGLQFLFEYFSETQRNKGNFPGRFSGRQFSNSRSEMNVSTLELGDSALYLCAGSPPGGTGELFFGEGSRLTVL.

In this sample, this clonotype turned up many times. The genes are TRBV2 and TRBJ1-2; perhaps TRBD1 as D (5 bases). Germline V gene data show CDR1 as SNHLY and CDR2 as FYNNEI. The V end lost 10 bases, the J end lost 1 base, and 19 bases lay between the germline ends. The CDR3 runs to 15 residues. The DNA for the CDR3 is TGTGCCATCATTCGGGGCTGGGGGTTTAACTATGGCTACACCTTC. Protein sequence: CAIIRGWGFNYGYTF.

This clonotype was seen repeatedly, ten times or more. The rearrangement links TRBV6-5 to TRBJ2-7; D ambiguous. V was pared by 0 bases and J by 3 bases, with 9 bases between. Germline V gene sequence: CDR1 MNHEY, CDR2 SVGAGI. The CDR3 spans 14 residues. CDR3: CASSYSDGSYEQYF. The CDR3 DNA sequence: TGTGCCAGCAGTTACTCGGACGGCAGCTACGAGCAGTACTTC.

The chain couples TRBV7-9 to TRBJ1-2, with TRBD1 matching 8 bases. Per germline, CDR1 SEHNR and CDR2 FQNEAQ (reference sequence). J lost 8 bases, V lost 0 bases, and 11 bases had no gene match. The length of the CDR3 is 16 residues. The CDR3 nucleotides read TGTGCCAGCAGCTTAGCACAGGGGGGTCTTTTCGACGGCTACACCTTC. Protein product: CASSLAQGGLFDGYTF. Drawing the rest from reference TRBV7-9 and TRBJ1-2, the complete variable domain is DTGVSQNPRHKITKRGQNVTFRCDPISEHNRLYWYRQTLGQGPEFLTYFQNEAQLEKSRLLSDRFSAERPKGSFSTLEIQRTEQGDSAMYLCASSLAQGGLFDGYTFGSGTRLTVV.